The 30 T cell receptor beta chains below all came from one sample that was sequenced in a study of T-cell reconstitution after alpha-beta-depleted transplantation in children (dated by TCRdb to 2015 to 2016). The library relied on PCR. Data came from an Illumina HiSeq 2500. To normalize quantification of the TCRbeta repertoire, the TCR libraries were built with molecular barcoding that relied on unique molecular identifiers. TCRdb handled the public reads itself, with Q25 trimming in fastp and clone calling in MiXCR, and kept productive beta chains. All rows with the same CDR3 protein become a single entry with the most common DNA and genes. The sample has more than 150,000 distinct CDR3 sequences on record, approximately 15% of them singletons. Roughly 13% of the sample rests with the top ten. The sequencing here drew on PBMCs from the stem cell graft donor, taken from the stem cell graft. These receptors were collected from a human donor who donated a stem cell graft to a child with acute lymphoblastic leukemia.

This chain connects TRBV4-1 to TRBJ1-5; TRBD1 agrees at 7 bases. CDR1 and CDR2 (germline): MGHRA, YSYEKL. Trimming cost V 3 bases and J 1 base; bases outside gene matches: 3. The CDR3 has 15 residues. The CDR3 is CASSHRQGSNQPQHF. In DNA form, the CDR3 reads TGCGCCAGCAGCCATAGACAGGGCAGCAATCAGCCCCAGCATTTT.

This clonotype was observed at least ten times. The chain carries TRBV10-3 and TRBJ2-2, with TRBD2 identical over 14 bases. The CDR3 extends over 17 amino acids. Trimming cost V 11 bases and J 0 bases; bases outside gene matches: 8. The V gene's germline CDR1 is ENHRY and CDR2 SYGVKD. The CDR3 DNA reads TGTGCCGTCACGGGACTAGCGGGAGAAACGAACACCGGGGAGCTGTTTTTT. This sequence encodes CAVTGLAGETNTGELFF.

On this clonotype: A much larger clone differs by one base, so this may be a read error. The chain joins TRBV5-5 to TRBJ2-6, with D possibly matching TRBD1 (6 bases). CDR3 length equals 16 residues. CDR1 is SGHKS and CDR2 is YYEKEE in the germline V gene (reference sequence). DNA of the CDR3: TGTGCCAGCAGCTTGGCCTCAGGGGTTGGGGCCAAAGTCCTGACTTTC. It translates to CASSLASGVGAKVLTF.

At least ten counts were recorded for this clonotype. The V gene is TRBV5-1, the J gene TRBJ1-3, with D unresolved. The CDR3 is 12 residues long. V lost 4 bases, J lost 4 bases, and 6 bases lay in between. Germline V gene lookup returns CDR1 SGHRS and CDR2 YFSETQ. The CDR3 nucleotides are TGCGCCAGCAGCACCGGGGGAAACACCATATATTTT. This sequence encodes CASSTGGNTIYF.

Comment on this clonotype: A single base separates this from a much larger clone, so it may be a read error. The chain recombines TRBV12-3 or TRBV12-4 with TRBJ2-4; D is tentatively TRBD1 or TRBD2 (5 bases each). The V and J ends lost 6 bases and 0 bases respectively, with 9 bases between them. The CDR3 sequence is 14 residues long. Here the CDR3 DNA reads TGTGCCAGCAGGGGACCACTAGCCAAAAACATTCAGTACTTC. It encodes CASRGPLAKNIQYF.

This clonotype occurred a few times. The rearrangement uses TRBV12-3 or TRBV12-4 and TRBJ2-7; perhaps TRBD1 as D (6 bases). CDR3 size: 16 residues. V lost 4 bases and J lost 2, with 18 bases in between. This CDR3 reads CASSSGWATGPYEQYF. DNA for the CDR3: TGTGCCAGCAGTTCAGGTTGGGCGACAGGACCCTACGAGCAGTACTTC.

The chain uses TRBV2 and TRBJ2-5, with D perhaps matching TRBD2 (5 bases). V was pared by 8 bases and J by 2 bases, with 21 bases between. In germline, CDR1 is SNHLY, CDR2 FYNNEI. The CDR3 totals 16 residues. CDR3 nucleotide sequence: TGTGCCAGCTCCCACACGGGGTCGGCGTTACAAGAGACCCAGTACTTC. Residues: CASSHTGSALQETQYF.

V and J are TRBV20-1 and TRBJ2-3, with 8 bases identical to TRBD2. Per the germline V gene, CDR1 is DFQATT and CDR2 is SNEGSKA (reference sequence). With 5 bases clipped from V and 5 bases from J, the junction kept 9 bases outside the gene matches. The CDR3 loop spans 14 amino acids. The CDR3 region has the DNA TGCAGTGCTCCCTACCGACTAGCGAGAGATACGCAGTATTTT. It is translated as CSAPYRLARDTQYF.

The sample holds many counts of this clonotype. The chain is built from TRBV27 and TRBJ1-1; D possibly corresponds to TRBD1 (6 bases). Germline CDR1 is MNHEY and CDR2 is SMNVEV (reference sequence). The CDR3 covers 15 residues. With 5 bases removed from V and 1 base from J, the gap between germline ends came to 14 bases. In DNA, the CDR3 is TGTGCCAGCAGTACCGTACAGGGCACGAACACTGAAGCTTTCTTT. Translating it yields CASSTVQGTNTEAFF.

This clonotype was counted a few times. J is TRBJ1-6 and V is TRBV20-1; D is perhaps TRBD1 (5 bases). This CDR3 is 13 amino acids long. Trimming left V 3 bases short and J 7 bases short, with 10 bases between. Germline V gene lookup returns CDR1 DFQATT and CDR2 SNEGSKA (reference sequence). DNA of the CDR3: TGCAGTGCTAGGGGAGGGGCCAATTCACCCCTCCACTTT. Its protein is CSARGGANSPLHF.

This clonotype was detected ten times or more. This chain connects TRBV7-9 to TRBJ1-2, with D uncertain. Trimming cost V 5 bases and J 8 bases, with 15 bases left between them. CDR3 size: 13 residues. Germline V lookup: CDR1 SEHNR, CDR2 FQNEAQ (reference sequence). The CDR3 loop is CASSTGPTGGYTF. CDR3 DNA sequence: TGTGCCAGCAGCACTGGACCAACCGGAGGCTACACCTTC.

Ten or more counts support this clonotype. The J gene is TRBJ1-5, the V gene TRBV7-9; a weak D match, TRBD1 (6 bases). Per germline, CDR1 SEHNR and CDR2 FQNEAQ (reference sequence). V was trimmed by 5 bases and J by 3 bases, leaving 11 bases between them. This CDR3 region has 14 residues. This CDR3 reads CASSIGQLNQPQHF. The CDR3 DNA reads TGTGCCAGCAGCATCGGACAGCTCAATCAGCCCCAGCATTTT.

This clonotype showed up just a few times. V gene TRBV5-1 combines with J gene TRBJ2-3, with a tentative D call TRBD2 (5 bases). The CDR3 has 13 amino acids. Germline lookup yields CDR1 SGHRS and CDR2 YFSETQ. Trimming cost V 7 bases and J 3 bases, with 12 bases left between them. CDR3 loop: CASSHRGTDTQYF. CDR3 in DNA: TGCGCCAGCTCCCATCGCGGGACAGATACGCAGTATTTT.

Ten or more counts support this clonotype. The chain employs TRBV10-3 and TRBJ2-7; tentative D call: TRBD2 (6 bases). This CDR3 contains 12 residues. Germline CDR1 reads ENHRY; CDR2 reads SYGVKD. Trimming removed 6 bases at V and 12 bases at J, with 18 bases between. CDR3 amino acids: CAISPGEASPYF. Written as DNA, the CDR3 is TGTGCCATCAGCCCCGGGGAGGCTTCCCCGTACTTC.

Ten or more counts support this clonotype. The chain uses TRBV6-1 and TRBJ2-1; D is ambiguous. CDR1 MNHNS and CDR2 SASEGT come from the germline V gene. The V end lost 0 bases, the J end lost 10 bases, and 4 bases lay between the germline ends. The CDR3 extends over 11 amino acids. The DNA for the CDR3 is TGTGCCAGCAGTGAAGCAGGCGAGCAGTTCTTC. This sequence encodes CASSEAGEQFF.

This clonotype was counted many times. The chain is built from TRBV12-3 or TRBV12-4 and TRBJ2-5, with D possibly being TRBD2 (5 bases). V shed 6 bases and J shed 5 bases, with 13 bases lying between them. This CDR3 is built from 13 residues. This CDR3 reads CASRPGMVETQYF. The DNA for the CDR3 is TGTGCCAGCAGGCCCGGGATGGTGGAGACCCAGTACTTC.

This rearrangement joins TRBV28 to TRBJ2-7, with D uncertain. From germline, CDR1 is MDHEN and CDR2 SYDVKM. This CDR3 is 13 amino acids long. V was shortened by 5 bases and J by 3 bases, with 11 bases between the two germline ends. In DNA form, the CDR3 reads TGTGCCAGCAGTCCTAACTCGGGCTACGAGCAGTACTTC. Translation gives CASSPNSGYEQYF. Looking up the rest from reference TRBV28 and TRBJ2-7 gives the full variable domain: DVKVTQSSRYLVKRTGEKVFLECVQDMDHENMFWYRQDPGLGLRLIYFSYDVKMKEKGDIPEGYSVSREKKERFSLILESASTNQTSMYLCASSPNSGYEQYFGPGTRLTVT.

A note on this clonotype: This may come from a read error, since a much larger clone is one base off. The gene calls are TRBV12-3 or TRBV12-4 and TRBJ2-5; D call uncertain. The V end was cut by 2 bases, the J end by 5 bases, with 9 bases between. The CDR3 loop spans 13 amino acids. CDR3 amino acids: CASSLMVGETQYF. CDR3 sequence (DNA): TGTGCCAGCAGTTTAATGGTGGGGGAGACCCAGTACTTC.

This clonotype was observed many times. The V and J genes are TRBV7-9 and TRBJ1-1; the D is unclear. Germline V gene sequence: CDR1 SEHNR, CDR2 FQNEAQ (reference sequence). The CDR3 covers 13 residues. The V and J ends lost 1 base and 4 bases respectively, with 7 bases between them. CDR3 coding DNA: TGTGCCAGCAGCTTAGAAAGAACCACTGAAGCTTTCTTT. Translation gives CASSLERTTEAFF.

This clonotype was seen more than once but under ten times. The chain has TRBV5-1 and TRBJ2-6, with TRBD1 matching over 7 bases. The CDR3 runs 17 residues. Looked up from germline, CDR1 is SGHRS and CDR2 is YFSETQ. The J segment lost 2 bases and the V segment lost 0 bases, leaving 5 bases of the junction unmatched. This chain's CDR3 is CASSLGPTGAGANVLTF. CDR3 in DNA: TGCGCCAGCAGCTTGGGGCCTACAGGGGCTGGGGCCAACGTCCTGACTTTC.

This rearrangement joins TRBV5-1 to TRBJ1-1, with unresolved D. The CDR3 sequence is 15 residues long. Between the trimmed V and J ends, which lost 4 bases and 6 bases, there was a span of 19 bases. The germline V gene encodes CDR1 SGHRS and CDR2 YFSETQ. The chain's CDR3 is CASSLEGSRSAEAFF. For the CDR3, the DNA is TGCGCCAGCAGCCTGGAGGGCAGTCGGAGTGCTGAAGCTTTCTTT.

This clonotype occurred many times. The rearrangement joins TRBV12-3 or TRBV12-4 to TRBJ1-4, with D possibly matching TRBD1 (5 bases). V was cut by 5 bases and J by 3 bases, with 10 bases left in between. The CDR3 runs to 14 residues. The CDR3 DNA is TGTGCCAGCAGTCCCAGGGTGTCTAATGAAAAACTGTTTTTT. Its protein is CASSPRVSNEKLFF.

There are many counts of this clonotype. The chain joins TRBV28 to TRBJ1-2; D is undetermined. In germline, CDR1 is MDHEN, CDR2 SYDVKM. V was trimmed by 3 bases and J by 0 bases, leaving 8 bases between them. The CDR3 loop spans 14 amino acids. The CDR3 sequence is CASSFPQSNYGYTF. In DNA form, the CDR3 reads TGTGCCAGCAGTTTCCCCCAGTCTAACTATGGCTACACCTTC.

The chain carries TRBV5-1 and TRBJ2-3; D is unresolved. This CDR3 comprises 15 residues. Trimming pared 2 bases from V and 6 bases from J, leaving 16 bases between. Per germline, CDR1 SGHRS and CDR2 YFSETQ. The CDR3, as DNA: TGCGCCAGCAGCTTACAAACCCCCCACAGTGATACGCAGTATTTT. As protein: CASSLQTPHSDTQYF.

This clonotype was observed many times. This sequence joins TRBV6-4 and TRBJ2-1, with D possibly being TRBD2 (6 bases). CDR3 length: 14 residues. V lost 6 bases to trimming and J lost 5 bases, with 14 bases between them. Germline loops: CDR1 MRHNA, CDR2 SNTAGT. CDR3 residues: CASRRDSVNNEQFF. CDR3 sequence (DNA): TGTGCCAGCAGACGGGACTCAGTAAACAATGAGCAGTTCTTC.

This clonotype was counted many times. The CDR3 nucleotides read TGTGCCAGCAGCAAGGTGTCGGGAGGCCGAGAAGAGCAGTACTTC. It codes for CASSKVSGGREEQYF. The chain joins TRBV7-9 to TRBJ2-7; 7 bases are a match to TRBD2. CDR1 and CDR2 from the germline V gene are SEHNR and FQNEAQ (reference sequence). J was trimmed by 7 bases and V by 5 bases; bases with no gene match: 14. The CDR3 spans 15 residues. Drawing the rest from reference TRBV7-9 and TRBJ2-7, the complete variable domain is DTGVSQNPRHKITKRGQNVTFRCDPISEHNRLYWYRQTLGQGPEFLTYFQNEAQLEKSRLLSDRFSAERPKGSFSTLEIQRTEQGDSAMYLCASSKVSGGREEQYFGPGTRLTVT.

The sample holds many counts of this clonotype. This rearrangement joins TRBV27 to TRBJ2-2; TRBD1 is a possible D gene (6 bases). The V and J ends lost 4 bases and 2 bases respectively, with 17 bases between them. The CDR3 spans 17 residues. CDR1 is MNHEY and CDR2 is SMNVEV in the germline V gene (reference sequence). CDR3 coding DNA: TGTGCCAGCAGTTCCTACTCGGACAGTTCCAACACCGGGGAGCTGTTTTTT. Translation: CASSSYSDSSNTGELFF.

This clonotype was observed at least ten times. The rearrangement uses TRBV12-3 or TRBV12-4 and TRBJ1-5; 8 nucleotides agree with TRBD1. V dropped 6 bases and J dropped 3; count of bases not matched to a gene: 1. The CDR3 is made up of 13 amino acids. CDR3 sequence reads: CASRTGDNQPQHF. As DNA, the CDR3 is TGTGCCAGCAGGACAGGGGACAATCAGCCCCAGCATTTT.

At least ten counts were recorded for this clonotype. V is TRBV4-2 and J is TRBJ1-1; no firm D call. Germline V gene lookup returns CDR1 LGHNA and CDR2 YNFKEQ. The ends were cut back, 0 bases at V and 0 bases at J, with 11 bases in the middle. This CDR3 has 16 amino acids. The CDR3 DNA reads TGTGCCAGCAGCCAAGATGTGAGGAGGGTGAACACTGAAGCTTTCTTT. Protein: CASSQDVRRVNTEAFF.

The table lists this clonotype with many counts. The J gene is TRBJ1-3, the V gene TRBV12-3 or TRBV12-4, with 11 bases fitting TRBD1. J gave up 0 bases and V 2 bases, and 9 bases lay outside the gene matches. This CDR3 contains 19 residues. CDR3 region: CASSLLGQGAVVSGNTIYF. DNA of the CDR3: TGTGCCAGCAGTTTACTTGGACAGGGGGCGGTTGTCTCTGGAAACACCATATATTTT.